This TCR beta chain was recovered during a study of cytomegalovirus exposure and HLA in healthy donors. A multiplex PCR was run with 60 Vbeta primers and 13 Jbeta primers. TCRdb's table, derived via immunoSEQ multiplex PCR, lists solely in-frame clones and lacks some. The repertoire consists of some 130,000 clones, with 80% occurring once and the leading ten covering about 4.3%. The CDR3 is made up of 15 amino acids. The V gene end was trimmed by 4 bases and the J gene end by 8 bases; junction bases not matched to a gene: 6. Germline CDR1 LNHNV, CDR2 YYDKDF (reference sequence). The material sequenced was PBMCs. The TCR sequence derives from a young man in good health. V is TRBV15 and J is TRBJ2-1, with 12 positions matching TRBD2. The chain's CDR3 is CATSTRTSGKDEQFF. CDR3 DNA sequence: TGTGCCACCAGCACCCGGACTAGCGGGAAAGATGAGCAGTTCTTC. Full variable domain (remainder filled in from reference TRBV15 and TRBJ2-1): DAMVIQNPRYQVTQFGKPVTLSCSQTLNHNVMYWYQQKSSQAPKLLFHYYDKDFNNEADTPDNFQSRRPNTSFCFLDIRSPGLGDTAMYLCATSTRTSGKDEQFFGPGTRLTVL.